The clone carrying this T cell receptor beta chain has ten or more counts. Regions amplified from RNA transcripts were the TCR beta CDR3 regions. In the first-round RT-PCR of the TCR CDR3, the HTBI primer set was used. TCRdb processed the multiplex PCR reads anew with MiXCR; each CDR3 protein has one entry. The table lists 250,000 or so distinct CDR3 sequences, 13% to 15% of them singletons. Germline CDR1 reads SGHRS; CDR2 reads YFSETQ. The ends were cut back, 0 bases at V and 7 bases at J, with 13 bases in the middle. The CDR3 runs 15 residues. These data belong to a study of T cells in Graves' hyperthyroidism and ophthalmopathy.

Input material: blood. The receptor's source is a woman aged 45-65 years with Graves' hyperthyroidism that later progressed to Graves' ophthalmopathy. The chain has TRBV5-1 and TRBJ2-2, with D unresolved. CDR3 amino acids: CASSLVSLGSGELFF. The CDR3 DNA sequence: TGCGCCAGCAGCTTGGTCTCCCTCGGCAGCGGGGAGCTGTTTTTT.